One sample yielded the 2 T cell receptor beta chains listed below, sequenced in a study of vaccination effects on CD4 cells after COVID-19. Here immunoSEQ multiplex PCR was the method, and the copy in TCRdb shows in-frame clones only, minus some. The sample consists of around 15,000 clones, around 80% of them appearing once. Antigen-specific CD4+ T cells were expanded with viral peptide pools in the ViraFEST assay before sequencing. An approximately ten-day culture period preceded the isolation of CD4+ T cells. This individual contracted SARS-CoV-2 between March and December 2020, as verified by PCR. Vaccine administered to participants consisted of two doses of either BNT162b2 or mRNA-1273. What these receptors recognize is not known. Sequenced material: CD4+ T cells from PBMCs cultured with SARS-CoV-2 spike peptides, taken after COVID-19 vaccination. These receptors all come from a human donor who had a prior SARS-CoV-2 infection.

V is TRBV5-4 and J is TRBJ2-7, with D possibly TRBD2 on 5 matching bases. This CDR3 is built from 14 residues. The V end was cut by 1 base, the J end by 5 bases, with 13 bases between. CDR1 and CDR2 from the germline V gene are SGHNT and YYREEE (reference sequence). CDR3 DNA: TGTGCCAGCAGCTTGTCAGCTAGCAGCGACGAGCAGTACTTC. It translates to CASSLSASSDEQYF.

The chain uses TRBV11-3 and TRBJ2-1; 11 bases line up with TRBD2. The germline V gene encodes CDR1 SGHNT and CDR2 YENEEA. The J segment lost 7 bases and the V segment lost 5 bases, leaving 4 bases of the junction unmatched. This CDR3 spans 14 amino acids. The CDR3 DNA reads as TGTGCCAGCAGCCCAAGGACTAGCGGGAATGAGCAGTTCTTC. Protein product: CASSPRTSGNEQFF. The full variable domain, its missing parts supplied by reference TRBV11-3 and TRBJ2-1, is EAGVVQSPRYKIIEKKQPVAFWCNPISGHNTLYWYLQNLGQGPELLIRYENEEAVDDSQLPKDRFSAERLKGVDSTLKIQPAELGDSAVYLCASSPRTSGNEQFFGPGTRLTVL.